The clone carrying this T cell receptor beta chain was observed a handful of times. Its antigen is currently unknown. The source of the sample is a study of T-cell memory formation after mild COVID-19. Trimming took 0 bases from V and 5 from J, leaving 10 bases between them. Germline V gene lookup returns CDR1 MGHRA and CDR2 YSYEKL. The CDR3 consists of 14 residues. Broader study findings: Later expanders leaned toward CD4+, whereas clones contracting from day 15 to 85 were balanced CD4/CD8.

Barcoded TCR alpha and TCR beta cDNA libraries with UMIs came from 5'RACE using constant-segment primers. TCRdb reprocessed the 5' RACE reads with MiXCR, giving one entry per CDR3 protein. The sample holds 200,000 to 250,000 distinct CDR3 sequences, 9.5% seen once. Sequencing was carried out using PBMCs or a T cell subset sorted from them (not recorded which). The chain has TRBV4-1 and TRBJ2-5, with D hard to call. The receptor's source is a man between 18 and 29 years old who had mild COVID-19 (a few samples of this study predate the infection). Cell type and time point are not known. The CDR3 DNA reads TGCGCCAGCAGCCAAGAAGTAGGGAAGGAGACCCAGTACTTC. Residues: CASSQEVGKETQYF.